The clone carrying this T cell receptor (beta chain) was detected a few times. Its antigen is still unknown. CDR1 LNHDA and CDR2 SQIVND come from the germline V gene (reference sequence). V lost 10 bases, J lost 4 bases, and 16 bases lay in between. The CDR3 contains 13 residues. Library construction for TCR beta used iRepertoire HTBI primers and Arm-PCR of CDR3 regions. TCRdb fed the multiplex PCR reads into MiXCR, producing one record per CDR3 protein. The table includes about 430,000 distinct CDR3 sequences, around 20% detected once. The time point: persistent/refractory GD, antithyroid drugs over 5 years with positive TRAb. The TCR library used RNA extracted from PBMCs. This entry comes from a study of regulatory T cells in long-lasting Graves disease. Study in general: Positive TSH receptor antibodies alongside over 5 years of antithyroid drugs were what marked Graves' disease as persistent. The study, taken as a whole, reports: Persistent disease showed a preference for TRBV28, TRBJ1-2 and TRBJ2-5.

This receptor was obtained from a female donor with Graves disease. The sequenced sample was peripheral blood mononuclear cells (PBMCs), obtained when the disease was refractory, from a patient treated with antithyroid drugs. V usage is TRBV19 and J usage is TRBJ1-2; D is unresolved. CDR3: CATRARGVYGYTF. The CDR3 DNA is TGTGCCACTCGAGCCCGGGGAGTCTATGGCTACACCTTC.